The subject of this entry is one T cell receptor (beta chain). The data were produced by immunoSEQ multiplex PCR, yet TCRdb's version contains in-frame clones alone and is incomplete. Of around 170,000 clones listed, more than 90% were seen once; the top ten hold over 1.1%. Per the germline V gene, CDR1 is SGHRS and CDR2 is YFSETQ. Trimming removed 4 bases from V and 4 bases from J, with 17 bases in between. The CDR3 spans 15 residues. This sample was taken from a study of control samples from healthy donors and cancer patients. The sequence came from a man aged 25-45 years in good health. This chain links TRBV5-1 with TRBJ2-5; no definite D call. Input material: blood. CDR3 bases: TGCGCCAGCAGCCTCTCCGGGCCGGCAGGAGAGACCCAGTACTTC. It is translated as CASSLSGPAGETQYF.